The present T cell receptor (beta chain) was sequenced within a study of T cell responses to AZD1222 COVID-19 vaccine. Data came from immunoSEQ multiplex PCR; TCRdb stores just in-frame clones and leaves some out. The data show about 120,000 clones, around 85% seen once. The CDR3 covers 16 residues. The germline CDR1 and CDR2 sequences are SGHTA and FQGNSA. V shed 5 bases and J shed 0 bases, with 11 bases lying between them. Points on this clone: Antigen: not known.

General study points: AZD1222 recipients seropositive at baseline numbered only six.

The gene calls are TRBV7-2 and TRBJ2-6; no reliable D call. This clonotype was sampled from an adult in good health. Sequences were derived from peripheral blood, sampled on day 0 of AZD1222 vaccination. CDR3 sequence reads: CASSPRARSGANVLTF. In DNA, the CDR3 is TGTGCCAGCAGCCCGAGAGCCCGCTCTGGGGCCAACGTCCTGACTTTC.